Following are 2 T cell receptor beta chains from one sample sequenced in a study of blood T cell repertoires in COVID-19. Assay used: immunoSEQ multiplex PCR; TCRdb lists only in-frame clones, some missing. The table includes 70,000 to 90,000 clones, about 82% detected once. Sequencing input: peripheral blood. These receptors all come from a woman aged 55 to 70 with acute or convalescent COVID-19.

This clone has a single count. V and J are TRBV6-1 and TRBJ2-7; 7 bases fit TRBD1. Germline V gene data show CDR1 as MNHNS and CDR2 as SASEGT. The CDR3 runs to 14 residues. The V gene end was trimmed by 3 bases and the J gene end by 6 bases; junction bases not matched to a gene: 8. CDR3 amino acids: CASSEDSTGAEQYV. The CDR3 coding sequence is TGTGCCAGCAGTGAGGATAGTACAGGGGCCGAGCAGTACGTC.

The V call is TRBV6-5, the J call TRBJ1-1; D may be TRBD1 (5 bases). CDR3 length equals 12 residues. The germline V gene has CDR1 MNHEY and CDR2 SVGAGI. The V end was cut by 5 bases, the J end by 5 bases, with 9 bases between. In nucleotides, the CDR3 is TGTGCCAGCAGTAGTAGGGGAACTGAAGCTTTCTTT. The encoded protein is CASSSRGTEAFF.